These T cell receptor beta chains were read from a single sample in a study of shared clonotypes between healthy human individuals. The method was immunoSEQ multiplex PCR; TCRdb's version includes in-frame clones alone and lacks a portion of them. The sample has millions of clones; approximately 93% are singletons. Input material: naive CD4+ T cells from PBMCs. These receptors all come from a young man in good health. Some clones in this sample may be carry-over from other donors' samples. Both conserved end residues are part of each CDR3. D genes are given only for firm matches.

j_call	d_call	v_call	cdr3_aa	cdr3_nt
TRBJ1-4	NA	TRBV5-1	CASSRTARGVEKLFF	TGCGCCAGCAGCCGGACAGCGCGAGGGGTTGAAAAACTGTTTTTT
TRBJ2-1	NA	TRBV18	CASSPLGEEGRYEQFF	TGTGCCAGCTCACCGCTGGGCGAGGAGGGCAGGTATGAGCAGTTCTTC
TRBJ2-1	TRBD1	TRBV11-1	CASSLGTERYNEQFF	TGTGCCAGCAGCTTGGGGACAGAACGGTACAATGAGCAGTTCTTC
TRBJ2-3	TRBD2	TRBV30	CAWSNRLAGSTDTQYF	TGTGCCTGGAGCAATCGCCTAGCGGGAAGCACAGATACGCAGTATTTT
TRBJ2-3	NA	TRBV11-2	CASSRGHLGPVLVSDTQYF	TGTGCCAGCAGCCGCGGTCACCTGGGCCCCGTCCTCGTTTCCGATACGCAGTATTTT
TRBJ2-7	NA	TRBV2	CASSGPGTEQYF	TGTGCCAGCAGTGGACCAGGGACCGAGCAGTACTTC
TRBJ1-1	TRBD1	TRBV5-1	CASSIQGIAEAFF	TGCGCCAGCAGCATACAGGGGATCGCTGAAGCTTTCTTT
TRBJ2-1	NA	TRBV25-1	CATLNPRRYNEQFF	TGTGCCACCCTGAACCCCCGGCGGTATAATGAGCAGTTCTTC
TRBJ1-5	NA	TRBV6-1	CASSTTGGQPQHF	TGTGCCAGCAGCACGACGGGGGGACAGCCCCAGCATTTT
TRBJ1-2	NA	TRBV18	CASSGPLADSDFNYGYTF	TGTGCCAGCTCAGGACCACTCGCGGACAGCGATTTTAACTATGGCTACACCTTC
TRBJ2-5	TRBD2	TRBV4-2	CASSQDGIAGGPETQYF	TGTGCCAGCAGCCAAGATGGGATAGCGGGAGGACCCGAGACCCAGTACTTC
TRBJ2-2	TRBD1	TRBV6-6	CASSYPGQGSGELFF	TGTGCCAGCAGTTATCCGGGACAGGGGTCCGGGGAGCTGTTTTTT
TRBJ2-3	NA	TRBV6-5	CASSYGGSRDTQYF	TGTGCCAGCAGTTACGGGGGATCAAGAGATACGCAGTATTTT
TRBJ1-4	NA	TRBV21-1	CASSKTSHWTGRCVEKLFF	TGTGCCAGCAGCAAAACGTCCCACTGGACAGGGCGGTGTGTTGAAAAACTGTTTTTT
TRBJ1-1	NA	TRBV7-2	CASSLGTTNTEAFF	TGTGCCAGCAGCTTAGGGACAACGAACACTGAAGCTTTCTTT
TRBJ1-3	NA	TRBV6-5	CASRETGTAGNTIYF	TGTGCCAGCAGAGAGACCGGGACTGCTGGAAACACCATATATTTT
TRBJ1-1	NA	TRBV28	CASRQRTGRVRNTEAFF	TGTGCCAGCAGACAGAGGACGGGAAGGGTAAGGAACACTGAAGCTTTCTTT
TRBJ2-7	NA	TRBV6-5	CASSWAGEYEQYF	TGTGCCAGCAGTTGGGCAGGGGAGTACGAGCAGTACTTC